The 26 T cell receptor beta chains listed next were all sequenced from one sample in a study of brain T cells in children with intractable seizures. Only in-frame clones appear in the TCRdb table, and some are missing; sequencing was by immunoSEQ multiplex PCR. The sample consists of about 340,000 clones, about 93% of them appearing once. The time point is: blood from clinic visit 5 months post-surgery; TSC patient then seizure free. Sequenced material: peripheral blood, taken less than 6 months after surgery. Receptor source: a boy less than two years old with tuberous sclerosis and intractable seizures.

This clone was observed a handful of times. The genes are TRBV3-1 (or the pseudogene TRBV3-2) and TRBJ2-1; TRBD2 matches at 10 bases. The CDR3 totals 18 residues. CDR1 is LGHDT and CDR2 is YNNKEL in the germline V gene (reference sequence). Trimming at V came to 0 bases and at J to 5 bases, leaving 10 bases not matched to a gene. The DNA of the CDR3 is TGTGCCAGCAGCCAAGAATGGGTAGCGGGAGGACGTCACAATGAGCAGTTCTTC. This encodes CASSQEWVAGGRHNEQFF.

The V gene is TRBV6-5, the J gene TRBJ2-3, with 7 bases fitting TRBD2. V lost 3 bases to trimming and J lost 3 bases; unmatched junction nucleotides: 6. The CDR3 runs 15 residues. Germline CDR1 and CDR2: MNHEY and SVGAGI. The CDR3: CASSYSLAATDTQYF. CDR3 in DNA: TGTGCCAGCAGTTATTCGCTAGCGGCGACAGATACGCAGTATTTT.

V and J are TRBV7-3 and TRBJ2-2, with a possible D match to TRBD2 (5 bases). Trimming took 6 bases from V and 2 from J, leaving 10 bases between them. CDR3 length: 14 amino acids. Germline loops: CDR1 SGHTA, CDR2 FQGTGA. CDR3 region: CASRGDANTGELFF. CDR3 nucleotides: TGTGCCAGCAGGGGAGACGCAAACACCGGGGAGCTGTTTTTT.

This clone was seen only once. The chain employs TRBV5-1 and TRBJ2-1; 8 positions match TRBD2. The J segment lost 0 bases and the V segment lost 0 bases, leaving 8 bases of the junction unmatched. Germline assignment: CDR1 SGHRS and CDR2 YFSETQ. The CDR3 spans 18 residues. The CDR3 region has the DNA TGCGCCAGCAGCTTGGTTATTGGCGGGGGGAGCTCCTACAATGAGCAGTTCTTC. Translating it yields CASSLVIGGGSSYNEQFF.

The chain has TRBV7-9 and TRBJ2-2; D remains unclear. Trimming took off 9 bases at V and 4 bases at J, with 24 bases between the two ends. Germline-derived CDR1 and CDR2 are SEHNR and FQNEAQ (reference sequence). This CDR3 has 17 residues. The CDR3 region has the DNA TGTGCCAGTAACCCACGGCTTGCGACTCGAGGCACCGGGGAGCTGTTTTTT. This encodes CASNPRLATRGTGELFF.

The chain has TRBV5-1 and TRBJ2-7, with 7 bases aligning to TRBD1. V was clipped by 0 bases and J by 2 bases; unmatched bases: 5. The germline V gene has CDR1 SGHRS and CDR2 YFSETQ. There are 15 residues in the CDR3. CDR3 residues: CASSLAGGQTYEQYF. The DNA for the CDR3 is TGCGCCAGCAGCTTGGCAGGGGGACAGACCTACGAGCAGTACTTC. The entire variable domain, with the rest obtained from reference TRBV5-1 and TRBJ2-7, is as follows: KAGVTQTPRYLIKTRGQQVTLSCSPISGHRSVSWYQQTPGQGLQFLFEYFSETQRNKGNFPGRFSGRQFSNSRSEMNVSTLELGDSALYLCASSLAGGQTYEQYFGPGTRLTVT.

In DNA, the CDR3 is TGCAGCGGGGGGACAGGGGAAGGCTACACCTTC. Amino acids: CSGGTGEGYTF. The J gene is TRBJ1-2, the V gene TRBV29-1, with 10 bases fitting TRBD1. The CDR3 covers 11 residues. The junction had 4 bases not matched to a gene; V was cut back by 7 bases and J by 8 bases. The germline CDR1 and CDR2 sequences are SQVTM and ANQGSEA.

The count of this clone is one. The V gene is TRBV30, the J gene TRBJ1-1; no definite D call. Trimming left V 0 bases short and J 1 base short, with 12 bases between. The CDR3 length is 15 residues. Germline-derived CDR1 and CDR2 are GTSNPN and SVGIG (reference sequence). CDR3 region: CAWSVLEWTNTEAFF. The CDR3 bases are TGTGCCTGGAGTGTACTTGAGTGGACGAACACTGAAGCTTTCTTT.

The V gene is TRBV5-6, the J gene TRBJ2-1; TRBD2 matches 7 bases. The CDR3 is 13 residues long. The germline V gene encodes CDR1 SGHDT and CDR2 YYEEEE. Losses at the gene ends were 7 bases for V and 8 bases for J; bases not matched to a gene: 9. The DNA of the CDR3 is TGTGCCAGCCCACGGACTAGTCCGGATGAGCAGTTCTTC. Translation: CASPRTSPDEQFF.

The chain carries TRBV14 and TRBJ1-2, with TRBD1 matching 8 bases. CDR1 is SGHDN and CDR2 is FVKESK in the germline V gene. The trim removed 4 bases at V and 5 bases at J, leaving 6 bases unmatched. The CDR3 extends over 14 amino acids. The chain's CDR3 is CASSPRQGWYGYTF. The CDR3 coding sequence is TGTGCCAGCAGCCCTCGACAGGGGTGGTATGGCTACACCTTC.

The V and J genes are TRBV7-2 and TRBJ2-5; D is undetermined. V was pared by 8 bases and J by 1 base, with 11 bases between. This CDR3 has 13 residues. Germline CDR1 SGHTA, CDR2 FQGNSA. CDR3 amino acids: CASSYTAQETQYF. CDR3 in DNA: TGTGCCAGCTCCTACACGGCCCAAGAGACCCAGTACTTC.

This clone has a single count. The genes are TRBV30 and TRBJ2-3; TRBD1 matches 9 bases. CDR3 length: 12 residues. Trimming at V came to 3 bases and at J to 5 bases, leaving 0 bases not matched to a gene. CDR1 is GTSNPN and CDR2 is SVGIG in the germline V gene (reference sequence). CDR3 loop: CAWRTGGDTQYF. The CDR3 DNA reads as TGTGCCTGGAGGACAGGGGGAGATACGCAGTATTTT.

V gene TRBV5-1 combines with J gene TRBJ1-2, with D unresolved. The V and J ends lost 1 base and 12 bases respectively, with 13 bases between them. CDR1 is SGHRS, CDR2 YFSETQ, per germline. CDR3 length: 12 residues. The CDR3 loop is CASSLKGIADTF. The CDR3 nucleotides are TGCGCCAGCAGCTTGAAGGGTATAGCGGACACCTTC.

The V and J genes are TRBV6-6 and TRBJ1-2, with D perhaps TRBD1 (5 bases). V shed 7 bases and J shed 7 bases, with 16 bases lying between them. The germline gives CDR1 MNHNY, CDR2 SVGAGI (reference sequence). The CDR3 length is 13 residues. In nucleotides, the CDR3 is TGTGCCAGCACCCCGTGGGGGGGAGGTGGCTACACCTTC. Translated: CASTPWGGGGYTF.

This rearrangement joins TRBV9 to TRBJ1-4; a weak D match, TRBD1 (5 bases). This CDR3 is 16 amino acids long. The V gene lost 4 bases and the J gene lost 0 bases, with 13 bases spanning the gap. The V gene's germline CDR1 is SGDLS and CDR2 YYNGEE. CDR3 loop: CASSSGTESTNEKLFF. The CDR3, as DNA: TGTGCCAGCAGCTCAGGGACCGAATCAACTAATGAAAAACTGTTTTTT.

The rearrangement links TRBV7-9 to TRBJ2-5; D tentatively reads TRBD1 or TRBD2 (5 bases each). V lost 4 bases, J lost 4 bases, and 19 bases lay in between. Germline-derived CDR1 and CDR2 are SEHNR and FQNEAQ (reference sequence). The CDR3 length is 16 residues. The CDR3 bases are TGTGCCAGCAGCTCCCGGGACCAGGGTGCCGGAGAGACCCAGTACTTC. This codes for CASSSRDQGAGETQYF.

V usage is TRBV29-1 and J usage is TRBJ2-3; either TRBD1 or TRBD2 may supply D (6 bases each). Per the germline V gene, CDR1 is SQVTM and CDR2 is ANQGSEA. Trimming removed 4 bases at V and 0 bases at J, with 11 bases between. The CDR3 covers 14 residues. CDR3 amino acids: CSVASGASTDTQYF. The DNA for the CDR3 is TGCAGCGTTGCCTCGGGGGCAAGCACAGATACGCAGTATTTT.

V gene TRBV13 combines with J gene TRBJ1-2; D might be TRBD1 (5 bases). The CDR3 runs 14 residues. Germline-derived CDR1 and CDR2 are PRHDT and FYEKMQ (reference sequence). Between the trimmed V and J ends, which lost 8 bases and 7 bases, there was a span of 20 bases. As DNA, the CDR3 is TGTGCCAGCGCCCTCAGGTTGCAGGGAACTGGCTACACCTTC. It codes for CASALRLQGTGYTF.

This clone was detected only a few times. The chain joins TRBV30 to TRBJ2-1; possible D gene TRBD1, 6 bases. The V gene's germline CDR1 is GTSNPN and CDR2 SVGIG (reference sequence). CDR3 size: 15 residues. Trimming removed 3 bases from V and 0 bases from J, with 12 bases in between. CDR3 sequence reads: CAWRRGSYSYNEQFF. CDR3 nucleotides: TGTGCCTGGAGGAGGGGGAGTTACTCCTACAATGAGCAGTTCTTC.

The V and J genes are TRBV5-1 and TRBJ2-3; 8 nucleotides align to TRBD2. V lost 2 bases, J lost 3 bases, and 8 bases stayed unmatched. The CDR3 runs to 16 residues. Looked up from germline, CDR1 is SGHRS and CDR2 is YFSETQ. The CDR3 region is CASSFNGRAATDTQYF. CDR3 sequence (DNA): TGCGCCAGCAGCTTTAACGGGAGGGCCGCAACAGATACGCAGTATTTT. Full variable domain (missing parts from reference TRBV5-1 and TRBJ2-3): KAGVTQTPRYLIKTRGQQVTLSCSPISGHRSVSWYQQTPGQGLQFLFEYFSETQRNKGNFPGRFSGRQFSNSRSEMNVSTLELGDSALYLCASSFNGRAATDTQYFGPGTRLTVL.

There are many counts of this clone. CDR3 coding DNA: TGTGCCTGGACCCCAGGGCTAGCGGGTAATGAGCAGTTCTTC. Translating it yields CAWTPGLAGNEQFF. The chain couples TRBV30 to TRBJ2-1; 8 positions match TRBD2. There are 14 residues in the CDR3. Unmatched junction bases numbered 9, after V lost 4 bases and J lost 7 bases. Germline-derived CDR1 and CDR2 are GTSNPN and SVGIG (reference sequence).

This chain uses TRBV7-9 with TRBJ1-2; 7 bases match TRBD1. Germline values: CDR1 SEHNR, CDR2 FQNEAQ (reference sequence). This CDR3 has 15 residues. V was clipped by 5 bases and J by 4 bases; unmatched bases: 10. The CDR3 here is CASSPDPGGSYGYTF. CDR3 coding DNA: TGTGCCAGCAGCCCCGATCCAGGGGGGTCCTATGGCTACACCTTC.

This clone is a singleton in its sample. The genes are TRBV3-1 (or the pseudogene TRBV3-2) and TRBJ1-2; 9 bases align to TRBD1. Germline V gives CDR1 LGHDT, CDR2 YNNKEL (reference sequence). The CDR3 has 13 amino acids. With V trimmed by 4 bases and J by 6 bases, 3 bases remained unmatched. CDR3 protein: CASSRDRVHGYTF. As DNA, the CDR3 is TGTGCCAGCAGCCGGGACAGGGTACATGGCTACACCTTC.

CDR3 DNA sequence: TGCGCCAGGAGGGACGTTCCAACTAATGAAAAACTGTTTTTT. Encoded protein: CARRDVPTNEKLFF. V gene TRBV10-1 combines with J gene TRBJ1-4; the D gene is possibly TRBD1 (5 bases). V lost 9 bases to trimming and J lost 0 bases, with 11 bases between them. Germline loops: CDR1 WNHNN, CDR2 SYGVQD (reference sequence). The CDR3 length is 14 residues.

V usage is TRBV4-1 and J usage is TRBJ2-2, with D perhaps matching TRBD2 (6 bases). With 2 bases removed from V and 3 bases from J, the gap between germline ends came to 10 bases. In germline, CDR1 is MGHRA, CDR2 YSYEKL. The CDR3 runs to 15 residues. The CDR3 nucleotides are TGCGCCAGCAGCCAAAGGACGGGGGACACCGGGGAGCTGTTTTTT. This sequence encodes CASSQRTGDTGELFF.

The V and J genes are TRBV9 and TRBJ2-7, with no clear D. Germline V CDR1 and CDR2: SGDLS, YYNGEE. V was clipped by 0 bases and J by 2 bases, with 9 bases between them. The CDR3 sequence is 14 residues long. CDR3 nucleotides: TGTGCCAGCAGCGTAGATGGGGTAACCTACGAGCAGTACTTC. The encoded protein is CASSVDGVTYEQYF.